The T cell receptor beta chain described here comes from a study of blood T cell repertoires in COVID-19. Turning to the study itself: The United States, Italy and Spain were the sources of the acute and convalescent COVID-19 samples. T cells, B-cell-depleted T cells, or PBMCs provided the cDNA or gDNA that served as material.

Germline lookup yields CDR1 MNHEY and CDR2 SVGAGI. The CDR3 length is 16 residues. Trimming removed 2 bases from V and 7 bases from J; junction bases left unmatched: 8. Seattle's cohort entered during active infection and was followed longitudinally. Authors' processing steps: Reference gene primers were amplified, and this amplification served to estimate nucleated cell counts. Measured with immunoSEQ multiplex PCR; TCRdb has only the in-frame clones, and not every one. V, J and clone size are those of that table, while D and trimming were read from the DNA. The sample yields 200,000 to 250,000 clones, approximately 90% seen once.

V usage is TRBV6-5 and J usage is TRBJ1-6, with 7 bases lining up with TRBD1. This sequence was found in a man in his fifties or sixties with COVID-19, enrolled during active disease. Specimen: peripheral blood. The CDR3 coding sequence is TGTGCCAGCAGTTACACCGGGCAGGGGGGCAATTCACCCCTCCACTTT. This sequence encodes CASSYTGQGGNSPLHF.